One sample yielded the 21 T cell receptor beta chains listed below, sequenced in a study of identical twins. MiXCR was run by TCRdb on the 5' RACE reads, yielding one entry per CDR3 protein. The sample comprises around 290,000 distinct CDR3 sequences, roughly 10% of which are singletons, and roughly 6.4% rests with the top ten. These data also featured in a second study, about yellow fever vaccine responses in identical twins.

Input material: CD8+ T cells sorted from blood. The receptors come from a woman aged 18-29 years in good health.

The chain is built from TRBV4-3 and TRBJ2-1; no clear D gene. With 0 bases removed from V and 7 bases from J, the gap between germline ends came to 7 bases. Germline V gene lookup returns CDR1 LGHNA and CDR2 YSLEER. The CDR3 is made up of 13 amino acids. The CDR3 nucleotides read TGCGCCAGCAGCCAAGATGGAGAGAATGAGCAGTTCTTC. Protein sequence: CASSQDGENEQFF.

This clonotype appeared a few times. The CDR3 loop reads CAWSFRLDFQETQYF. The CDR3 nucleotides read TGTGCCTGGAGTTTTCGACTAGATTTTCAAGAGACCCAGTACTTC. The genes are TRBV30 and TRBJ2-5, with TRBD2 as a possible D gene (6 bases). The CDR3 sequence is 15 residues long. The germline gives CDR1 GTSNPN, CDR2 SVGIG (reference sequence). The V end was cut by 2 bases, the J end by 2 bases, with 15 bases between.

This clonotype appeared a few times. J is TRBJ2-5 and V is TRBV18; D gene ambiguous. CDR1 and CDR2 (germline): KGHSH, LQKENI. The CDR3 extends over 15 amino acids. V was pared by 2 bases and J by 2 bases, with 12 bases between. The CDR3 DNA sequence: TGTGCCAGCTCACCAAAATTGGGTCAACAAGAGACCCAGTACTTC. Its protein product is CASSPKLGQQETQYF.

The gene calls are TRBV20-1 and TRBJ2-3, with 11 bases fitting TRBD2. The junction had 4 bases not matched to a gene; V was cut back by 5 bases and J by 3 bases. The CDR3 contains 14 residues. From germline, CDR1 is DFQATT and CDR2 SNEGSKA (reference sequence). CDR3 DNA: TGCAGTGCTCCCCTAGCGGGAGGAACAGATACGCAGTATTTT. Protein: CSAPLAGGTDTQYF.

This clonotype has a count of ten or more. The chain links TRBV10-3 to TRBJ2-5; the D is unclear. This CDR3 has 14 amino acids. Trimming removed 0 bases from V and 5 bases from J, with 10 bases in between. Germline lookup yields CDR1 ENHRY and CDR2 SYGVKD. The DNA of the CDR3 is TGTGCCATCAGTGAGTCCTTTGCCGGGGAGACCCAGTACTTC. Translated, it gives CAISESFAGETQYF.

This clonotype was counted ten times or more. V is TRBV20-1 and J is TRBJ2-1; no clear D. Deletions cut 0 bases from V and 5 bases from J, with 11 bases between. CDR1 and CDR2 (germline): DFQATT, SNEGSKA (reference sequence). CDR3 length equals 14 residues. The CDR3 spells CSARDLFGDNEQFF. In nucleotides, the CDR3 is TGCAGTGCTAGAGATCTCTTTGGCGACAATGAGCAGTTCTTC.

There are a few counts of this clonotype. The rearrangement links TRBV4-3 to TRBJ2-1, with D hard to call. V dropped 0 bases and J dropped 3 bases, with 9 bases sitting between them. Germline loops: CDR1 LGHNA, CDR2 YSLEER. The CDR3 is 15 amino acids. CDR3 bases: TGCGCCAGCAGCCAAGATATGCTAGTCTACAATGAGCAGTTCTTC. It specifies CASSQDMLVYNEQFF.

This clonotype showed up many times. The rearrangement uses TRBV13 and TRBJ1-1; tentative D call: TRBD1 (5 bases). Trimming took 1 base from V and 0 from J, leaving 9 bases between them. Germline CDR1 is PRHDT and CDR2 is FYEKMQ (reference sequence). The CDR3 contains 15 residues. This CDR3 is CASSLERGLNTEAFF. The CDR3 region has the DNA TGTGCCAGCAGCTTAGAGAGGGGCCTGAACACTGAAGCTTTCTTT.

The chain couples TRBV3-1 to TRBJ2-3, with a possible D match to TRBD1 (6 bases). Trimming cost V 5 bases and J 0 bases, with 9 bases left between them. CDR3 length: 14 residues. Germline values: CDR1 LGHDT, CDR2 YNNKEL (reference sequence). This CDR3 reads CASSAGVSTDTQYF. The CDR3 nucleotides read TGTGCCAGCAGCGCAGGGGTAAGCACAGATACGCAGTATTTT.

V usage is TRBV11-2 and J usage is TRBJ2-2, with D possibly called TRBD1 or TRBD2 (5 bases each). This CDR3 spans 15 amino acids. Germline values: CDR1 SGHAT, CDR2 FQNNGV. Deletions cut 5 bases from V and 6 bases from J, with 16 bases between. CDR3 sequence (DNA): TGTGCCAGCAGCCAGGGTCTTGGAGGCGCCGGGGAGCTGTTTTTT. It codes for CASSQGLGGAGELFF.

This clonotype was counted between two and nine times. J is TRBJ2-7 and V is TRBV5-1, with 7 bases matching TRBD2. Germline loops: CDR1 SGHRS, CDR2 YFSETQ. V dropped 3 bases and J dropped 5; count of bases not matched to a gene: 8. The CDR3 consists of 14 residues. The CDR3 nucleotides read TGCGCCAGCAGCTCGGGGAGGGCCAGCCACGAGCAGTACTTC. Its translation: CASSSGRASHEQYF.

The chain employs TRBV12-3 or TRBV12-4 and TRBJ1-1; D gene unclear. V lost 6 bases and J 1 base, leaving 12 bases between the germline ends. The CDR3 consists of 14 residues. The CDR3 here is CASSPFDGNTEAFF. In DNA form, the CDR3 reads TGTGCCAGCAGCCCCTTCGACGGGAACACTGAAGCTTTCTTT.

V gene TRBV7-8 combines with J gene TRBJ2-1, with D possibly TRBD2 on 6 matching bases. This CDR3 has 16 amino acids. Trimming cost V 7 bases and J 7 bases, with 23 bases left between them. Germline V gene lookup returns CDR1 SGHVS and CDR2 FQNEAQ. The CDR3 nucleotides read TGTGCCAGCACCCCGGGTAAACTAGCAACCGGGAATGAGCAGTTCTTC. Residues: CASTPGKLATGNEQFF.

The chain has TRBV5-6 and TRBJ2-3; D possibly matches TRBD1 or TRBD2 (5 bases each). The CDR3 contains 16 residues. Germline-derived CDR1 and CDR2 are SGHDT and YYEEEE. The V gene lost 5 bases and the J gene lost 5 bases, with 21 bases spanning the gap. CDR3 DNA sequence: TGTGCCAGCAGGGGGGTCAGCCCGGGATCGCTAGATACGCAGTATTTT. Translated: CASRGVSPGSLDTQYF.

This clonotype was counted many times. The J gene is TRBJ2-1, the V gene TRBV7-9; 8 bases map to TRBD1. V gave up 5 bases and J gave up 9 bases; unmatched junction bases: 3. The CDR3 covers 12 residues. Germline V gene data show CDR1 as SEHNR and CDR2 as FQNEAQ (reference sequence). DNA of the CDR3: TGTGCCAGCAGCGGACAGGGAATTGAGCAGTTCTTC. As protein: CASSGQGIEQFF.

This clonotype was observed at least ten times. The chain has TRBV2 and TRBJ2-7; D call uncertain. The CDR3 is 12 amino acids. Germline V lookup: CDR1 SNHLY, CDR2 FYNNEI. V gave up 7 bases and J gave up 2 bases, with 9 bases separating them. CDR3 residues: CASKGLAYEQYF. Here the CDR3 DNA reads TGTGCCAGCAAGGGCCTAGCCTACGAGCAGTACTTC.

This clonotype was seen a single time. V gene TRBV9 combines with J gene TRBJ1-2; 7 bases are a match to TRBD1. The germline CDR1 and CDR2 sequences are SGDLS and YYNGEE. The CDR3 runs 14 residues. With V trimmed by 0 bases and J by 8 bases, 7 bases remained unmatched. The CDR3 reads CASSVGQGVNGYTF. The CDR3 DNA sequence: TGTGCCAGCAGCGTAGGACAGGGAGTAAACGGCTACACCTTC. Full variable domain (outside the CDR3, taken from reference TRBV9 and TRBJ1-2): DSGVTQTPKHLITATGQRVTLRCSPRSGDLSVYWYQQSLDQGLQFLIQYYNGEERAKGNILERFSAQQFPDLHSELNLSSLELGDSALYFCASSVGQGVNGYTFGSGTRLTVV.

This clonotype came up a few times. CDR3 coding DNA: TGTGCCAGCAGCTTGGGGGCGGGGGGGCCCCACGAGCAGTACTTC. Amino acid sequence: CASSLGAGGPHEQYF. The chain couples TRBV5-4 to TRBJ2-7; 9 positions match TRBD2. The CDR3 length is 15 residues. V dropped 0 bases and J dropped 5; count of bases not matched to a gene: 6. Germline V CDR1 and CDR2: SGHNT, YYREEE (reference sequence).

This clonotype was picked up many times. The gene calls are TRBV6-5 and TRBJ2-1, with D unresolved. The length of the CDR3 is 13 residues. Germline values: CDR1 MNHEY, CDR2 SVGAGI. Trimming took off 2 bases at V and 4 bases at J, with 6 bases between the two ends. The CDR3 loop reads CASSYEEYNEQFF. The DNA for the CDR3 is TGTGCCAGCAGTTACGAGGAGTACAATGAGCAGTTCTTC.

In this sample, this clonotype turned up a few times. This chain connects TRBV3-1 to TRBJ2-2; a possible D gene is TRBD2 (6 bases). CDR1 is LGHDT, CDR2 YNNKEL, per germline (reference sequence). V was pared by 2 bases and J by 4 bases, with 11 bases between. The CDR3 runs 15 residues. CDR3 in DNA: TGTGCCAGCAGCCAAAGTTCCGGGGGCACCGGGGAGCTGTTTTTT. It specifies CASSQSSGGTGELFF.

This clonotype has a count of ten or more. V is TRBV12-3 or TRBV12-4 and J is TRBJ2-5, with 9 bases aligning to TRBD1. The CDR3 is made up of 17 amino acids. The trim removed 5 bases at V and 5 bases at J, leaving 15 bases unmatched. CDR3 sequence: CASSPRDREGAEETQYF. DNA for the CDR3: TGTGCCAGCAGTCCCCGGGACAGGGAAGGAGCTGAGGAGACCCAGTACTTC.